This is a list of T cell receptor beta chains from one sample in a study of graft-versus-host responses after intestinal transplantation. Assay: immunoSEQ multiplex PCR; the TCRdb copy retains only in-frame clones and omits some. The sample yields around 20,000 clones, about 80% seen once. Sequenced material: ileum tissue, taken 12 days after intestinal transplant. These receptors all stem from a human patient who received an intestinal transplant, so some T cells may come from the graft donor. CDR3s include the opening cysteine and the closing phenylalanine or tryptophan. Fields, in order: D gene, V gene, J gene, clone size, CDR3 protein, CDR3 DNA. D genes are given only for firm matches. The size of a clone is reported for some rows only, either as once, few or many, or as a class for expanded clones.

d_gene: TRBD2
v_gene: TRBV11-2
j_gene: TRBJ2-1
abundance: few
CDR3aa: CASSLGTSGSFVSEQFF
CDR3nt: TGTGCCAGCAGCTTAGGGACTAGCGGGAGTTTCGTCAGTGAGCAGTTCTTC

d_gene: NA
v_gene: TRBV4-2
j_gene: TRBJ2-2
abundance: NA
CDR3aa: CASSPLGLGNTGELFF
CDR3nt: TGTGCCAGCAGCCCTTTAGGTCTAGGGAACACCGGGGAGCTGTTTTTT

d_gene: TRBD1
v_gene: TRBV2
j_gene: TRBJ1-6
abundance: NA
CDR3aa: CASSRDRGLSPLHF
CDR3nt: TGTGCCAGCAGCCGGGACAGGGGGCTATCACCCCTCCACTTT

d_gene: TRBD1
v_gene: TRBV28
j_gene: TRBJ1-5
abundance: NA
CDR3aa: CASSLDRWNSNQPQHF
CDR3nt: TGTGCCAGCAGTTTGGACAGGTGGAATAGCAATCAGCCCCAGCATTTT

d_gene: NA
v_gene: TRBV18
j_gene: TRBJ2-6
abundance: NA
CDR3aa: CASSPTRHFSGANVLTF
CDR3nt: TGTGCCAGCTCACCAACGAGGCATTTCTCTGGGGCCAACGTCCTGACTTTC

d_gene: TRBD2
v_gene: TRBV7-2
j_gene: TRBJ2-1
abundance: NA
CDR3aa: CASSRSGAEDNEQFF
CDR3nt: TGTGCCAGCAGCCGTAGCGGGGCGGAGGACAATGAGCAGTTCTTC

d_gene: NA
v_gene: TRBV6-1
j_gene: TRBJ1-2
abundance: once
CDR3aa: CASSDRPIKGGYTF
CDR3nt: TGTGCCAGCAGTGACCGACCGATTAAGGGGGGCTACACCTTC

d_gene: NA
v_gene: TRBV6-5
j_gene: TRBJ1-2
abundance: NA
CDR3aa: CASSLLGGVYGYTF
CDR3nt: TGTGCCAGCAGCCTACTCGGGGGAGTCTATGGCTACACCTTC

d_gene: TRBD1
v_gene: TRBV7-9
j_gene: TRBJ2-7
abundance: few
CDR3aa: CASSATDRGRSYEQYF
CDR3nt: TGTGCCAGCAGCGCGACCGACAGGGGCCGGTCCTACGAGCAGTACTTC

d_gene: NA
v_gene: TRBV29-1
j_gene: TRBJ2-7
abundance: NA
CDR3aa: CSVRTELYEQYF
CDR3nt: TGCAGCGTGCGGACAGAGCTCTACGAGCAGTACTTC

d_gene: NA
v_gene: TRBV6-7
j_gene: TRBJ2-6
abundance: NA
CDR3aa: CASSRVWRYLQSRANVLTF
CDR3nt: TGTGCCAGCAGTAGAGTGTGGCGGTATTTACAAAGTCGGGCCAACGTCCTGACTTTC

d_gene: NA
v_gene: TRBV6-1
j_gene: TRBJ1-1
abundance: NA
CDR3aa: CASSFTGPGTEAFF
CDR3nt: TGTGCCAGCAGTTTCACAGGGCCGGGTACTGAAGCTTTCTTT